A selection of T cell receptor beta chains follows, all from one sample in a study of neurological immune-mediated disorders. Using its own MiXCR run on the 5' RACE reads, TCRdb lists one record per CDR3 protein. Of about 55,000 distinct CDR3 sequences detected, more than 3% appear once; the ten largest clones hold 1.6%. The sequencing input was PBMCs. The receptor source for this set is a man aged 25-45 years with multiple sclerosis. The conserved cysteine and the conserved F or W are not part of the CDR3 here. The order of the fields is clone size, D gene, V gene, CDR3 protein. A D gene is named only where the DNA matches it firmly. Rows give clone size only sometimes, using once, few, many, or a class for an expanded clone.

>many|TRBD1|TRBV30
AWSVQGGGSYGYT
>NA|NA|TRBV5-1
ASSLNGVSVGNYGYT
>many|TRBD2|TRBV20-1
SARGLAGGKDTDTQY
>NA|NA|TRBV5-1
ASSFPGKGNEEQY
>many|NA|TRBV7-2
ASSLVADSPLH
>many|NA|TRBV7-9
ASSPINTQETQY
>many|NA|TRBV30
AWSLDFNTEAF
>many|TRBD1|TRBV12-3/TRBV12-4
ASSSRQGQVNTEAF
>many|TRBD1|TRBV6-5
ASKPGQGYTGELF
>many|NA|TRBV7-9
ASSTDQNLNEQF
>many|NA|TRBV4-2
ASSQAVGQGFTGELF
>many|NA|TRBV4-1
ASSQDNKPGLLYGYT
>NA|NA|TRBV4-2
ASSPTRGLNEKLF
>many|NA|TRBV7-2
ASSLVGGNQPQH
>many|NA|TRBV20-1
SAGRILGTDTQY
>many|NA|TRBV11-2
ASSHNTDTQY
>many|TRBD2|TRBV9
ASSSSGRTDTQY
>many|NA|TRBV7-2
ASSLGFPGRLVTDTQY
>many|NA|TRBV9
ASSVGGTTTDTQY
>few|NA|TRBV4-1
ASSQGSGHFLDSPLH
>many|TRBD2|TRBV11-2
ASSSPGLAGSTDTQY
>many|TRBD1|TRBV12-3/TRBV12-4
ASSFMGTGSGEQY
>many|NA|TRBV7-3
ASSLEVYNEQF
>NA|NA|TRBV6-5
ASSYSTAGGNYGYT
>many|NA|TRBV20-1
SARGWDNTDTQY
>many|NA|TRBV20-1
SARSQGGEKLF
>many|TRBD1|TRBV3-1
ASSQVQGAYEQY
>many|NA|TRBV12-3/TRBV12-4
ASSKLETQY
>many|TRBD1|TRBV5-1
ASTEDRPGSRELF
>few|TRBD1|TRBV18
ASSPTGTVSYEQY
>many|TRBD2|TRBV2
ASMLLATEQY
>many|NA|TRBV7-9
ASSPPDRSSYEQY
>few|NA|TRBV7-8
ASSFTGSRALNQPQH
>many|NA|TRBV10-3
AISRSNTGELF
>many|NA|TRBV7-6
ASSLAPGTNYGYT
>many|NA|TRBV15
ATSALYIEAEGTQPQH
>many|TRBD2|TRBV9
ASSVGLAGGLKHEETQY
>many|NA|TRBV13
ASSPGRLNTEAF
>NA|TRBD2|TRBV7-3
ASSSIAGVPTGELF
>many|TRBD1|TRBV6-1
ATRRTGDNEQF
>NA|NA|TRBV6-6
ASRTRQAGYEQY
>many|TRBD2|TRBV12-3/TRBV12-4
ASSWWRGGGHEQY
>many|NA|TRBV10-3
ASTRDTNEKLF
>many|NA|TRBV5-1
ASSLAGQNSYEQY
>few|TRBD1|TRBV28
ASDRTGGSQPQN